The entry below describes one TCR beta chain. An end of the junction does not agree with germline; a read error may underlie this. This specimen belongs to a study of T-cell memory formation after mild COVID-19. TCRdb called the 5' RACE reads again in MiXCR, with one record for every CDR3 protein. The profile shows approximately 190,000 distinct CDR3 sequences, approximately 20% of them singletons. The CDR3 covers 18 residues. From germline, CDR1 is SGHTA and CDR2 FQGTGA. This receptor was identified in an adult woman who had mild COVID-19 (a few samples of this study predate the infection). Cell type and time point are not known. Sample: PBMCs or a T cell subset sorted from them (not recorded which). The chain combines TRBV7-3 with TRBJ2-6, with 9 bases lining up with TRBD1. CDR3 loop: CASRSTGTGISGANVMTF. For the CDR3, the DNA is TGTGCCAGCAGATCAACCGGGACAGGGATCTCTGGGGCCAACGTCATGACTTTC.